This note documents a single TCR beta chain sequence. Its antigen is undetermined. These data come from a study of T-cell reconstitution after alpha-beta-depleted transplantation in children. The V gene's germline CDR1 is MNHEY and CDR2 SVGAGI. The V end was cut by 3 bases, the J end by 6 bases, with 16 bases between. The CDR3 has 15 residues. Unique molecular identifiers were incorporated during preparation of the TCRbeta library. MiXCR was run by TCRdb on the PCR reads, yielding one entry per CDR3 protein. The sample yields 780,000 or so distinct CDR3 sequences, 16% seen once. Findings and caveats of the study: Some patients owed their high day-60 TCRbeta diversity to surviving recipient T cells and thymic progenitors. T-cell counts and diversity at one year following transplant were attributed mainly to newly produced T cells.

The rearrangement joins TRBV6-5 to TRBJ2-3; D unresolved. The source was PBMCs, mostly from graft donor cells, collected 360 days after TCRalphabeta/CD19-depleted stem cell transplant. The receptor comes from a male patient younger than 18 who had a stem cell transplant for acute lymphoblastic leukemia, so the T cells may come from the graft donor. DNA for the CDR3: TGTGCCAGCAGTTATCTGGAAAAGGCCGGGGATACGCAGTATTTT. Protein sequence: CASSYLEKAGDTQYF.